The sequence of this T cell receptor (beta chain) was determined in a study of blood T cell repertoires in COVID-19. The method was immunoSEQ multiplex PCR; TCRdb's version includes in-frame clones alone and lacks a portion of them. The data hold about 180,000 clones, with roughly 77% observed a single time. Enrolled during active infection, Seattle patients were then followed longitudinally. V shed 4 bases and J 10 bases; nucleotides not matched to a gene: 7. Germline CDR1 reads LNHDA; CDR2 reads SQIVND (reference sequence). This CDR3 comprises 13 residues. This chain links TRBV19 with TRBJ2-1; 7 bases align to TRBD2. The specimen sequenced was peripheral blood. The receptor's source is a woman at least 80 years old with COVID-19, enrolled during active disease. CDR3 in DNA: TGTGCCAGTAGTACCCGGGGGGAAGGGGAGCAGTTCTTC. Translation: CASSTRGEGEQFF.